These 8 T cell receptor beta chains were sequenced from one sample in a study of T-cell memory formation after mild COVID-19. TCRdb redid the calling of the 5' RACE reads with MiXCR, one entry per CDR3 protein. The repertoire holds 150,000 to 200,000 distinct CDR3 sequences, with around 15% as singletons. Sequenced sample: PBMCs or a T cell subset sorted from them (not recorded which). The receptors stem from an adult woman who had mild COVID-19 (a few samples of this study predate the infection). Cell type and time point are not known.

Only one count was recorded for this clonotype. The J gene is TRBJ2-3, the V gene TRBV15; D is uncertain. V was trimmed by 0 bases and J by 2 bases, leaving 12 bases between them. Germline CDR1 is LNHNV and CDR2 is YYDKDF (reference sequence). The CDR3 covers 16 residues. As DNA, the CDR3 is TGTGCCACCAGCAGAGATTCGCTCAATTACACAGATACGCAGTATTTT. Translation: CATSRDSLNYTDTQYF.

The chain links TRBV9 to TRBJ2-1, with TRBD2 matching 7 bases. CDR3 size: 14 residues. V shed 2 bases, J shed 12 bases, and the junction held 11 bases outside the gene matches. Germline loops: CDR1 SGDLS, CDR2 YYNGEE. The CDR3 sequence: CASSVSTSPTGQFF. As DNA, the CDR3 is TGTGCCAGCAGCGTTTCGACTAGCCCGACGGGGCAGTTCTTC.

In this sample, this clonotype turned up a few times. The chain recombines TRBV5-1 with TRBJ2-1; TRBD2 agrees at 11 bases. CDR3 length: 17 amino acids. CDR1 and CDR2 (germline): SGHRS, YFSETQ. The V segment lost 0 bases and the J segment 2 bases; nucleotides outside the gene matches: 4. The CDR3 spells CASSLGSGRATYNEQFF. Written as DNA, the CDR3 is TGCGCCAGCAGCTTGGGTAGCGGGAGGGCCACCTACAATGAGCAGTTCTTC.

In its sample, this clonotype was seen a few times. The chain joins TRBV11-3 to TRBJ2-6; 7 positions match TRBD1. The V segment lost 5 bases and the J segment 2 bases; nucleotides outside the gene matches: 9. Per germline, CDR1 SGHNT and CDR2 YENEEA. This CDR3 contains 17 residues. The CDR3 protein is CASSTHRGTTGANVLTF. In DNA form, the CDR3 reads TGTGCCAGCAGCACCCACAGGGGTACAACTGGGGCCAACGTCCTGACTTTC.

In nucleotides, the CDR3 is TGTGCCAGCAGCGTGCAGCCTACTAGGATCGGAGAGACCCAGTACTTC. This encodes CASSVQPTRIGETQYF. The J gene is TRBJ2-5, the V gene TRBV12-3 or TRBV12-4, with a weak D call TRBD2 (5 bases). Trimming left V 6 bases short and J 4 bases short, with 21 bases between. The CDR3 contains 16 residues.

This clonotype was seen more than once but under ten times. The rearrangement links TRBV20-1 to TRBJ1-2, with a possible D match to TRBD1 (6 bases). In germline, CDR1 is DFQATT, CDR2 SNEGSKA (reference sequence). V lost 0 bases and J lost 0, with 14 bases in between. The CDR3 spans 16 residues. CDR3 in amino acids: CSARDLAGGPNYGYTF. The CDR3 nucleotides are TGCAGTGCTAGAGATCTTGCTGGGGGCCCTAACTATGGCTACACCTTC.

The chain joins TRBV25-1 to TRBJ1-5; the match to TRBD1 covers 7 bases. This CDR3 has 17 residues. The germline V gene has CDR1 MGHDK and CDR2 SYGVNS. V shed 6 bases and J 7 bases; nucleotides not matched to a gene: 18. The CDR3 DNA reads TGTGCCAGCAGCAACCCTGTATCGACAGGGTCTCGACAGCCCCAGCATTTT. Translating gives CASSNPVSTGSRQPQHF.

This clonotype appeared a few times. The chain links TRBV7-2 to TRBJ1-2; D possibly corresponds to TRBD1 (6 bases). V lost 5 bases, J lost 5 bases, and 15 bases lay in between. CDR1 is SGHTA, CDR2 FQGNSA, per germline. The CDR3 length is 14 residues. The DNA of the CDR3 is TGTGCCAGCAGCCTAACACAGGGCCGATATGGCTACACCTTC. It codes for CASSLTQGRYGYTF. The variable domain in full, with the rest retrieved from reference TRBV7-2 and TRBJ1-2, is GAGVSQSPSNKVTEKGKDVELRCDPISGHTALYWYRQSLGQGLEFLIYFQGNSAPDKSGLPSDRFSAERTGGSVSTLTIQRTQQEDSAVYLCASSLTQGRYGYTFGSGTRLTVV.